The clone carrying this T cell receptor beta chain showed up many times. For TCRbeta, the library was prepared with unique molecular identifiers. TCRdb reprocessed the PCR reads via MiXCR and lists one record per CDR3 protein. The sample lists approximately 83,000 distinct CDR3 sequences; 12% were seen once. This record belongs to a study of T-cell reconstitution after alpha-beta-depleted transplantation in children. V shed 3 bases and J shed 4 bases, with 10 bases lying between them. The germline gives CDR1 SEHNR, CDR2 FQNEAQ (reference sequence). This CDR3 contains 14 residues. The TCR comes from a human donor who donated a stem cell graft to a child with inherited bone marrow failure. Sample: PBMCs from the stem cell graft donor, taken from the stem cell graft. This chain joins TRBV7-9 and TRBJ2-1; D is unresolved. The CDR3 DNA reads as TGTGCCAGCAGCTTGGTCAGGCCATACAATGAGCAGTTCTTC. This sequence encodes CASSLVRPYNEQFF.